Detailed here is one T cell receptor (beta chain). The CDR3 is 15 amino acids. V was clipped by 6 bases and J by 2 bases; unmatched bases: 7. Germline V gene lookup returns CDR1 MNHNS and CDR2 SASEGT. The data were obtained in a study of T-cell reconstitution after alpha-beta-depleted transplantation in children. Researchers prepared the TCRbeta library using unique molecular identifiers, the study reports. MiXCR, run by TCRdb on the PCR reads, gives a single entry per CDR3 protein. The sample has 240,000 or so distinct CDR3 sequences, about 12% seen once. The sequence derives from a human donor who donated a stem cell graft to a child with acute lymphoblastic leukemia. The J gene is TRBJ2-1, the V gene TRBV6-1; 7 bases are a match to TRBD2. Sequencing was performed on PBMCs from the stem cell graft donor, taken from the stem cell graft. CDR3: CASSFRGSAYNEQFF. The CDR3 nucleotides are TGTGCCAGCAGCTTCCGCGGGAGTGCCTACAATGAGCAGTTCTTC.